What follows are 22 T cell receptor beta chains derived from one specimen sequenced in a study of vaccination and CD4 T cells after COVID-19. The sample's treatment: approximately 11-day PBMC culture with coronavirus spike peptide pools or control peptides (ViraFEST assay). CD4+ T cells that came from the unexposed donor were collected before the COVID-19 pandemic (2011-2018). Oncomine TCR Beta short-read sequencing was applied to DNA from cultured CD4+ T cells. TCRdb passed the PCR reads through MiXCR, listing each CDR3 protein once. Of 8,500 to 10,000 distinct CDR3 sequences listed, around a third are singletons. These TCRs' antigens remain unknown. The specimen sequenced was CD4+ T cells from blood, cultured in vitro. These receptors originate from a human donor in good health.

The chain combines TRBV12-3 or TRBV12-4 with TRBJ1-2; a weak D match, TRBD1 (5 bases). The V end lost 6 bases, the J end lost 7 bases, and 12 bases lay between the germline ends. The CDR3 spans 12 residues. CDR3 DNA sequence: TGTGCCAGCAGCTCCAGGGTGGGTGGCTACACCTTC. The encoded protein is CASSSRVGGYTF.

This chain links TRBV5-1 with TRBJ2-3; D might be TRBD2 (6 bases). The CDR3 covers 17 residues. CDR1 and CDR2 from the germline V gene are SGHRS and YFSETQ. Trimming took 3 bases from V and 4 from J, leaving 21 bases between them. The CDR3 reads CASSSPKGGERSDTQYF. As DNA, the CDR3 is TGCGCCAGCAGCTCCCCTAAAGGAGGGGAACGCTCAGATACGCAGTATTTT.

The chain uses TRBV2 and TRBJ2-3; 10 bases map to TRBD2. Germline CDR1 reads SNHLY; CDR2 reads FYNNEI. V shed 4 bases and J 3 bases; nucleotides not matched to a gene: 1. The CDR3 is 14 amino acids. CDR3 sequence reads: CASSVLAGTDTQYF. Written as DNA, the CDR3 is TGTGCCAGCAGTGTACTAGCGGGGACAGATACGCAGTATTTT. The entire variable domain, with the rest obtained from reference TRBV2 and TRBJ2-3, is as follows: EPEVTQTPSHQVTQMGQEVILRCVPISNHLYFYWYRQILGQKVEFLVSFYNNEISEKSEIFDDQFSVERPDGSNFTLKIRSTKLEDSAMYFCASSVLAGTDTQYFGPGTRLTVL.

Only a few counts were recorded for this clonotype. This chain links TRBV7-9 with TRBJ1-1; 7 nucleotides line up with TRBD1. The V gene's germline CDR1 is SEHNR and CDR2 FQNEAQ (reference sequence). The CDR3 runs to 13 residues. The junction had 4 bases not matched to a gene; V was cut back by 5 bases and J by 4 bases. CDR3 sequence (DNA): TGTGCCAGCAGCCACAGGGGTAGCACTGAAGCTTTCTTT. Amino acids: CASSHRGSTEAFF.

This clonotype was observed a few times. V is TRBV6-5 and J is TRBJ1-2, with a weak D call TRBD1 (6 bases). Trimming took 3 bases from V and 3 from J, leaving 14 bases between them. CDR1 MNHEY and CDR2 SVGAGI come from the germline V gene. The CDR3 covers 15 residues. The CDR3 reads CASSYRGAPDYGYTF. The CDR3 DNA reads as TGTGCCAGCAGTTATCGGGGGGCGCCCGACTATGGCTACACCTTC.

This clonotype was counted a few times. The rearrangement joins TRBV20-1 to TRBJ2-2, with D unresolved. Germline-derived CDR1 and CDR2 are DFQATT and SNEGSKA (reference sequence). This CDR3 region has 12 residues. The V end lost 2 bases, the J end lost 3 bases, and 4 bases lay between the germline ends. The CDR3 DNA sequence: TGCAGTGCTAGATCTTACACCGGGGAGCTGTTTTTT. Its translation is CSARSYTGELFF.

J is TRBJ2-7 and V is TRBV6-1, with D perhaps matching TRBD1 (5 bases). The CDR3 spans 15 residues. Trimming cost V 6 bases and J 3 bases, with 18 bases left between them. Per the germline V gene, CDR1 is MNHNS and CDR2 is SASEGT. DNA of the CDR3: TGTGCCAGCAGGTCCGACAGAGGCCCACTCTACGAGCAGTACTTC. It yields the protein CASRSDRGPLYEQYF.

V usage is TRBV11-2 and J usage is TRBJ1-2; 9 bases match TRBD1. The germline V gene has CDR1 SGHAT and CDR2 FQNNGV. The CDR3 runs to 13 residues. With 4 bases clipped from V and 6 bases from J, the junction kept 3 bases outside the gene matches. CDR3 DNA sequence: TGTGCCAGCAGCTGGGGGACAGGGAATGGCTACACCTTC. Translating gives CASSWGTGNGYTF.

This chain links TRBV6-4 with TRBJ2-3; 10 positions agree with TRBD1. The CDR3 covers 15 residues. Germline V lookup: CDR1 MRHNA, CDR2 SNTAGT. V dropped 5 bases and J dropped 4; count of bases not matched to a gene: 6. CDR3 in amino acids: CASSPTGGAADTQYF. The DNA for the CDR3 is TGTGCCAGCAGTCCGACAGGGGGCGCGGCAGATACGCAGTATTTT.

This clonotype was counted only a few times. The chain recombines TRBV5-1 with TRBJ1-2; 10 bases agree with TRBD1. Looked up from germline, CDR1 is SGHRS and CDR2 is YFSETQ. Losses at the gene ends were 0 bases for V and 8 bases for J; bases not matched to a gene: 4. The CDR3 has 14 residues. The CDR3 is CASSLGQGAGGYTF. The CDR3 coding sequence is TGCGCCAGCAGCTTGGGACAGGGGGCGGGCGGCTACACCTTC.

Here the CDR3 reads CASSPDGGDQPQHF. The CDR3 DNA is TGTGCCAGCAGCCCGGACGGAGGGGATCAGCCCCAGCATTTT. The genes are TRBV2 and TRBJ1-5, with D tentatively TRBD1 (5 bases). CDR1 is SNHLY and CDR2 is FYNNEI in the germline V gene. V lost 6 bases and J 5 bases, leaving 14 bases between the germline ends. CDR3 length equals 14 residues.

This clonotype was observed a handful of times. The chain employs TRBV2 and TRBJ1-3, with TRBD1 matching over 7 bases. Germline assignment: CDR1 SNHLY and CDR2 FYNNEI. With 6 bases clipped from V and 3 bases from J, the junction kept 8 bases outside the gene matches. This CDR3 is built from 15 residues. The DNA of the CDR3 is TGTGCCAGCAGATCCGGGACAGCAAATGGAAACACCATATATTTT. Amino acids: CASRSGTANGNTIYF.

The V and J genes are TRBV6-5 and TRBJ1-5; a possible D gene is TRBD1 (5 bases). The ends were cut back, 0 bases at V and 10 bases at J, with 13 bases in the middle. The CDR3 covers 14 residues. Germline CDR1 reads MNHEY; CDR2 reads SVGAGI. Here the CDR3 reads CASSYSPEGSPQHF. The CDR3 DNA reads TGTGCCAGCAGTTACTCGCCCGAGGGGTCTCCCCAGCATTTT.

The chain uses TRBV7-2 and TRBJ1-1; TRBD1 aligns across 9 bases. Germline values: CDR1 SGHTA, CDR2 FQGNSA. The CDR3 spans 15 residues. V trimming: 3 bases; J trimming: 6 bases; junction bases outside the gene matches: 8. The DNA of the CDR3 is TGTGCCAGCAGCTTGTGGGGACAGGGTGGGCCTGAAGCTTTCTTT. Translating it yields CASSLWGQGGPEAFF.

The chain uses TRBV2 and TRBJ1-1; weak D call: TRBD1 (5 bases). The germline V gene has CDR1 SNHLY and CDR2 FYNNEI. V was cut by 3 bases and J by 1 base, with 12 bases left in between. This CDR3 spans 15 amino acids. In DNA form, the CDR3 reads TGTGCCAGCAGTGACTCGCAGGGCTCGAACACTGAAGCTTTCTTT. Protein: CASSDSQGSNTEAFF.

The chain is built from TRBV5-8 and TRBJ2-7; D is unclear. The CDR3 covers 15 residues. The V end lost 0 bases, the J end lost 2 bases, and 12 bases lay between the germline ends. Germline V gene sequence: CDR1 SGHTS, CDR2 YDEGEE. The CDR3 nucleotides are TGTGCCAGCAGCTTGGCCGTCACGGCGGCCTACGAGCAGTACTTC. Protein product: CASSLAVTAAYEQYF.

CDR3 region: CASSFHDRFGYTF. CDR3 in DNA: TGTGCCAGCAGTTTCCACGACAGGTTCGGCTACACCTTC. The chain employs TRBV12-3 or TRBV12-4 and TRBJ1-2; a weak D match, TRBD1 (6 bases). The ends were cut back, 3 bases at V and 8 bases at J, with 13 bases in the middle. CDR3 length: 13 residues.

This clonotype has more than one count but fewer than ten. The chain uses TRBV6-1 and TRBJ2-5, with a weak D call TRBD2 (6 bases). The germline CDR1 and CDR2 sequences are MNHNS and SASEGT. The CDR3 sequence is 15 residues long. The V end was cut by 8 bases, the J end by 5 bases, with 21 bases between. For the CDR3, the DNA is TGTGCCAGCTCGCCGGGGGTGAAATTGAGGGAGACCCAGTACTTC. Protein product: CASSPGVKLRETQYF.

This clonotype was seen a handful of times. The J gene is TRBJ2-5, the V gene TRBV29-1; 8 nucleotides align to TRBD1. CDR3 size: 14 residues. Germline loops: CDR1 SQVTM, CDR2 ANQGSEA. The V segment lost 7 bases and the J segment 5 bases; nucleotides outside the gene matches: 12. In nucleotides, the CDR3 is TGCAGCGGGTTATGGACAGGGCCGGGGGAGACCCAGTACTTC. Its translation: CSGLWTGPGETQYF.

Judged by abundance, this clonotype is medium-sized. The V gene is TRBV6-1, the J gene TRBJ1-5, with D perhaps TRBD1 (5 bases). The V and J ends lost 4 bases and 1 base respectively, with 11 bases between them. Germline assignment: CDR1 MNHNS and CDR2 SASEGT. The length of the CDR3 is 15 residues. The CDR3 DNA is TGTGCCAGCAGTGTTGGGGGGGGAAGCAATCAGCCCCAGCATTTT. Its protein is CASSVGGGSNQPQHF.

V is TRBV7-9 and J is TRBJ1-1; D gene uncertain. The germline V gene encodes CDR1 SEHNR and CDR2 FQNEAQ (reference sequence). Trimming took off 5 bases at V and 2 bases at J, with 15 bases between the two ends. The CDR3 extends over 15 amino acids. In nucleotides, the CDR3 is TGTGCCAGCAGCCCGGCCTTGAAGGGAAACACTGAAGCTTTCTTT. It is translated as CASSPALKGNTEAFF.

CDR3 nucleotides: TGTGCCAGCAGCCAAGCGGGCTATGGCTACACCTTC. The encoded protein is CASSQAGYGYTF. The chain uses TRBV14 and TRBJ1-2; D is undetermined. In germline, CDR1 is SGHDN, CDR2 FVKESK. This CDR3 contains 12 residues. V dropped 1 base and J dropped 4 bases, with 4 bases sitting between them.